The present entry profiles one TCR beta chain with its context. Its cognate antigen is unknown. This specimen belongs to a study of Tregs in tolerant kidney transplant recipients. Study-wide context: CD4+CD25+CD127- cells came from roughly three-day belatacept mixed lymphocyte reactions, some with approximately 5-day graft donor restimulation. Sorting used antibodies to exclude donor cells.

Germline V gives CDR1 MNHNS, CDR2 SASEGT. V was pared by 11 bases and J by 6 bases, with 23 bases between. CDR3 length: 14 residues. Using immunoSEQ multiplex PCR, the repertoire was profiled, and TCRdb retains in-frame clones only, with some absent. The sample records some 18,000 clones, roughly 65% being singletons. General study results and limits: Expanding Tregs on activated donor B cells appeared to best identify donor-specific TCRbeta clones. No direct test of biological reproducibility was done here.

V usage is TRBV6-1 and J usage is TRBJ2-7; D remains ambiguous. This TCR was recovered from a human donor in good health. Sequenced material: Tregs from blood cultured with allogeneic cells. CDR3 loop: CALRTSVAPREQYF. The CDR3 bases are TGTGCCTTAAGAACGTCCGTAGCCCCGCGCGAGCAGTACTTC.